The 11 T cell receptor beta chains in this list originate from one sample, sequenced in a study of T-cell memory formation after mild COVID-19. One entry per CDR3 protein, called by TCRdb with MiXCR from the 5' RACE reads. Counted here are hundreds of thousands of distinct CDR3 sequences, 25% to 30% occurring once; the ten biggest clones make up roughly 12%. The sequencing sample was made of PBMCs or a T cell subset sorted from them (not recorded which). These receptors were taken from an adult woman who had mild COVID-19 (a few samples of this study predate the infection). Cell type and time point are not known.

V and J are TRBV20-1 and TRBJ1-1; possibly TRBD1 for D (5 bases). The CDR3 is 14 amino acids. V was clipped by 6 bases and J by 0 bases, with 14 bases between them. The V gene's germline CDR1 is DFQATT and CDR2 SNEGSKA (reference sequence). In DNA form, the CDR3 reads TGCAGTGCGGAAGCGGGACGGATGAACACTGAAGCTTTCTTT. The encoded protein is CSAEAGRMNTEAFF.

The genes are TRBV15 and TRBJ2-1, with 9 bases lining up with TRBD2. V shed 0 bases and J 8 bases; nucleotides not matched to a gene: 11. CDR1 LNHNV and CDR2 YYDKDF come from the germline V gene (reference sequence). The CDR3 length is 17 residues. CDR3: CATSRDRHSGSRDEQFF. CDR3 nucleotides: TGTGCCACCAGCAGAGATCGACATAGCGGGAGTAGGGATGAGCAGTTCTTC.

This clonotype showed up just a few times. The rearrangement uses TRBV12-3 or TRBV12-4 and TRBJ1-4; tentatively, D is TRBD1 (5 bases). The CDR3 totals 14 residues. Trimming pared 7 bases from V and 8 bases from J, leaving 17 bases between. In DNA form, the CDR3 reads TGTGCCAGCATGGGGGGGACTTACGACGAAAAACTGTTTTTT. Its translation is CASMGGTYDEKLFF.

This clonotype has ten or more counts. The chain employs TRBV5-1 and TRBJ2-3; D possibly uses TRBD1 or TRBD2 (5 bases each). V was cut by 0 bases and J by 0 bases, with 8 bases left in between. From germline, CDR1 is SGHRS and CDR2 YFSETQ. There are 15 residues in the CDR3. The CDR3 reads CASSLAGPSTDTQYF. The CDR3 DNA is TGCGCCAGCAGCTTGGCGGGACCTAGCACAGATACGCAGTATTTT.

This clonotype has only a few counts. The chain links TRBV5-5 to TRBJ2-1, with D perhaps matching TRBD1 (6 bases). V lost 4 bases and J 2 bases, leaving 13 bases between the germline ends. CDR1 SGHKS and CDR2 YYEKEE come from the germline V gene (reference sequence). This CDR3 contains 15 residues. The CDR3 loop reads CASSTGTTTYNEQFF. CDR3 in DNA: TGTGCCAGCAGCACCGGGACAACCACCTACAATGAGCAGTTCTTC.

This clonotype has a single count. In nucleotides, the CDR3 is TGTGCCAGCAGCTTAGCGGGGGGACACGAAGCTTTCTTT. This encodes CASSLAGGHEAFF. The J gene is TRBJ1-1, the V gene TRBV7-9; tentative D call: TRBD1 (6 bases). The V end lost 0 bases, the J end lost 8 bases, and 10 bases lay between the germline ends. Germline CDR1 SEHNR, CDR2 FQNEAQ (reference sequence). This CDR3 region has 13 residues.

This clonotype was found a few times. The chain links TRBV7-2 to TRBJ2-5; D gene unclear. This CDR3 spans 15 amino acids. Germline V gene lookup returns CDR1 SGHTA and CDR2 FQGNSA. Between the trimmed V and J ends, which lost 1 base and 1 base, there was a span of 10 bases. CDR3 sequence: CASSLGARLQETQYF. CDR3 in DNA: TGTGCCAGCAGCTTAGGGGCTAGACTCCAAGAGACCCAGTACTTC.

In its sample, this clonotype was seen a few times. The chain uses TRBV7-6 and TRBJ2-1, with a tentative D call TRBD1 (6 bases). The CDR3 has 13 amino acids. The germline CDR1 and CDR2 sequences are SGHVS and FNYEAQ. The ends were cut back, 5 bases at V and 10 bases at J, with 15 bases in the middle. CDR3 coding DNA: TGTGCCAGCAGCCCTACTGGGGGCGGGGAGCAGTTCTTC. It codes for CASSPTGGGEQFF.

This clonotype appeared a few times. The chain combines TRBV5-4 with TRBJ2-7; a weak D match, TRBD2 (6 bases). This CDR3 region has 15 residues. Germline V CDR1 and CDR2: SGHNT, YYREEE (reference sequence). The V gene lost 5 bases and the J gene lost 2 bases, with 17 bases spanning the gap. The CDR3 nucleotides are TGTGCCAGCAGTCTGACTAGGGCGGATACCTACGAGCAGTACTTC. As protein: CASSLTRADTYEQYF.

The chain uses TRBV30 and TRBJ2-3, with 7 nucleotides matching TRBD1. The CDR3 has 15 amino acids. The germline gives CDR1 GTSNPN, CDR2 SVGIG (reference sequence). The trim removed 2 bases at V and 3 bases at J, leaving 8 bases unmatched. The chain's CDR3 is CAWSPQGYRTDTQYF. The CDR3 DNA follows: TGTGCCTGGAGTCCACAGGGGTATCGGACAGATACGCAGTATTTT.

V usage is TRBV29-1 and J usage is TRBJ2-7; TRBD1 agrees at 7 bases. This CDR3 is built from 15 residues. CDR1 SQVTM and CDR2 ANQGSEA come from the germline V gene. The V and J ends lost 6 bases and 0 bases, in that order; junction bases with no gene match: 11. CDR3 protein: CSVALPGQNSYEQYF. The CDR3, as DNA: TGCAGCGTGGCACTACCGGGACAGAACTCCTACGAGCAGTACTTC.